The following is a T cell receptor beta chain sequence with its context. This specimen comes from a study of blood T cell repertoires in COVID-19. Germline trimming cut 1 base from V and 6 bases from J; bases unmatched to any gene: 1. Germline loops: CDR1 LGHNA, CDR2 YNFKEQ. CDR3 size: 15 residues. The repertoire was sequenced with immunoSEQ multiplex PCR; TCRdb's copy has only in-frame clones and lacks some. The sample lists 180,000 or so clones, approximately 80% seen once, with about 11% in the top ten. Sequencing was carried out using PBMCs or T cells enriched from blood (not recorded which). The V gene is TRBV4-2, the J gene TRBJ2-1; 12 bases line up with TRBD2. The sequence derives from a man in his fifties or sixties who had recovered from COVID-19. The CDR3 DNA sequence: TGTGCCAGCAGCCAAGGGACTAGCGGGGCCAATGAGCAGTTCTTC. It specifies CASSQGTSGANEQFF.